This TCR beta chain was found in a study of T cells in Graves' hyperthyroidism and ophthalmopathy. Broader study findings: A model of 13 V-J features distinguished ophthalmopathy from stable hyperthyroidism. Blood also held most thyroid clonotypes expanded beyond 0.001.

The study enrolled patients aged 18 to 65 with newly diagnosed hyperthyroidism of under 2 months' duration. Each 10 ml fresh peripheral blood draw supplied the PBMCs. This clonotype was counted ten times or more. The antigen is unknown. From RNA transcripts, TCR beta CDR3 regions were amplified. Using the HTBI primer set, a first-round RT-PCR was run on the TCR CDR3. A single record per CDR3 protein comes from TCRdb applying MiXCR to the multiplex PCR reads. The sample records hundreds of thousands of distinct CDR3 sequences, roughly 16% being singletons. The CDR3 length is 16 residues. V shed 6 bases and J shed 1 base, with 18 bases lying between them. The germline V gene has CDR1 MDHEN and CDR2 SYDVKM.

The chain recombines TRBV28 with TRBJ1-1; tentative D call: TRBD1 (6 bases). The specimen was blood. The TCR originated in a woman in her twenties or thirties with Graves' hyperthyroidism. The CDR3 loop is CASSRRKGQRNTEAFF. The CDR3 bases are TGTGCCAGCAGCCGACGAAAAGGACAGCGGAACACTGAAGCTTTCTTT. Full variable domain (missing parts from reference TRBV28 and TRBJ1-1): DVKVTQSSRYLVKRTGEKVFLECVQDMDHENMFWYRQDPGLGLRLIYFSYDVKMKEKGDIPEGYSVSREKKERFSLILESASTNQTSMYLCASSRRKGQRNTEAFFGQGTRLTVV.